These 14 T cell receptor beta chains were sequenced from one sample in a study of blood T cell repertoires in COVID-19. Assay used: immunoSEQ multiplex PCR; TCRdb lists only in-frame clones, some missing. This table holds roughly 100,000 clones, around 76% found once. The sequenced material came from peripheral blood. The receptor source for this set is an older woman with acute or convalescent COVID-19.

The V and J genes are TRBV4-3 and TRBJ1-5; TRBD1 agrees at 12 bases. The V and J ends lost 4 bases and 3 bases, in that order; junction bases with no gene match: 1. The V gene's germline CDR1 is LGHNA and CDR2 YSLEER. The CDR3 sequence is 15 residues long. The CDR3 sequence: CASSRDRGLNQPQHF. The CDR3 DNA is TGCGCCAGCAGCCGGGACAGGGGGCTCAATCAGCCCCAGCATTTT.

This clone appeared many times. The chain has TRBV3-1 (or the pseudogene TRBV3-2) and TRBJ1-5; 7 nucleotides match TRBD1. Trimming at V came to 2 bases and at J to 10 bases, leaving 8 bases not matched to a gene. The length of the CDR3 is 14 residues. Germline V gives CDR1 LGHDT, CDR2 YNNKEL (reference sequence). Here the CDR3 reads CASSQSGGRSPQHF. CDR3 sequence (DNA): TGTGCCAGCAGCCAATCAGGGGGTCGTTCACCCCAGCATTTT.

The genes are TRBV21-1 and TRBJ2-7; the table assigns TRBD2, which was not confirmed against the DNA. TRBV21-1 constitutes a pseudogene. The CDR3 has 14 residues. DNA for the CDR3: TGTGCCAGCAGTCCCAGCGGGCAAACCTACGAGCAGTACTTC. It is translated as CASSPSGQTYEQYF.

V and J are TRBV29-1 and TRBJ2-2; 10 bases line up with TRBD2. Trimming removed 4 bases from V and 1 base from J; junction bases left unmatched: 6. Germline CDR1 and CDR2: SQVTM and ANQGSEA. CDR3 length equals 16 residues. The CDR3 DNA follows: TGCAGCGTTGTTGGGGCTAGCGGGGGGAACACCGGGGAGCTGTTTTTT. This codes for CSVVGASGGNTGELFF.

The V and J genes are TRBV10-3 and TRBJ1-3, with a possible D match to TRBD1 (5 bases). V was pared by 2 bases and J by 3 bases, with 8 bases between. Germline V CDR1 and CDR2: ENHRY, SYGVKD. The CDR3 contains 14 residues. In DNA form, the CDR3 reads TGTGCCATCAGTGAGGGGAGGGGTGGAAACACCATATATTTT. Its protein product is CAISEGRGGNTIYF.

As for this clone: The sample has other DNA sequences that encode this CDR3 too. The chain is built from TRBV6-5 and TRBJ2-7, with a tentative D call TRBD1 (5 bases). There are 12 residues in the CDR3. V was trimmed by 6 bases and J by 1 base, leaving 7 bases between them. From germline, CDR1 is MNHEY and CDR2 SVGAGI. The CDR3 sequence: CASRGVSYEQYF. The CDR3 DNA reads as TGTGCCAGCAGAGGGGTTTCCTACGAGCAGTACTTC.

This chain links TRBV5-1 with TRBJ2-5; D unresolved. This CDR3 is built from 14 residues. CDR1 is SGHRS, CDR2 YFSETQ, per germline. V was trimmed by 3 bases and J by 3 bases, leaving 12 bases between them. In DNA, the CDR3 is TGCGCCAGCAGCTCTTCCGGTGGTGAAGAGACCCAGTACTTC. This gives the protein CASSSSGGEETQYF.

J is TRBJ2-2 and V is TRBV3-1 (or the pseudogene TRBV3-2); a possible D gene is TRBD2 (5 bases). From germline, CDR1 is LGHDT and CDR2 YNNKEL (reference sequence). V lost 4 bases, J lost 8 bases, and 14 bases lay in between. This CDR3 contains 14 residues. CDR3 sequence (DNA): TGTGCCAGCAGCCTCGGGCTGTCGGGGGGGGAGCTGTTTTTT. It codes for CASSLGLSGGELFF.

J is TRBJ2-2 and V is TRBV28; the D is unclear. This CDR3 spans 10 amino acids. Germline loops: CDR1 MDHEN, CDR2 SYDVKM. V gave up 9 bases and J gave up 9 bases, with 8 bases separating them. The CDR3 region has the DNA TGTGCCAGTCTACAGCGGGAGCTGTTTTTT. This encodes CASLQRELFF.

The genes are TRBV29-1 and TRBJ1-3, with TRBD1 matching over 9 bases. Germline V gene lookup returns CDR1 SQVTM and CDR2 ANQGSEA. This CDR3 is built from 15 residues. V dropped 4 bases and J dropped 1; count of bases not matched to a gene: 5. The CDR3 reads CSVGDRVRSGNTIYF. Written as DNA, the CDR3 is TGCAGCGTTGGGGACAGGGTTCGATCTGGAAACACCATATATTTT. Full variable domain (remainder filled in from reference TRBV29-1 and TRBJ1-3): SAVISQKPSRDICQRGTSLTIQCQVDSQVTMMFWYRQQPGQSLTLIATANQGSEATYESGFVIDKFPISRPNLTFSTLTVSNMSPEDSSIYLCSVGDRVRSGNTIYFGEGSWLTVV.

The chain uses TRBV7-8 and TRBJ1-2; D uncertain. The CDR3 sequence is 13 residues long. The germline V gene has CDR1 SGHVS and CDR2 FQNEAQ. V was shortened by 5 bases and J by 2 bases, with 9 bases between the two germline ends. The CDR3 DNA follows: TGTGCCAGCAGCCCTACCCAAAACTATGGCTACACCTTC. Its protein is CASSPTQNYGYTF.

The rearrangement links TRBV11-2 to TRBJ2-7; 7 bases agree with TRBD1. V dropped 5 bases and J dropped 5; count of bases not matched to a gene: 6. This CDR3 spans 13 amino acids. Germline loops: CDR1 SGHAT, CDR2 FQNNGV. CDR3 sequence (DNA): TGTGCCAGCAGCGCGACAGGGCCGAACGAGCAGTACTTC. Translated: CASSATGPNEQYF.

This sequence joins TRBV7-2 and TRBJ2-1, with 7 bases identical to TRBD1. Germline V gene sequence: CDR1 SGHTA, CDR2 FQGNSA. V lost 2 bases and J lost 4; bases outside the gene matches: 8. This CDR3 is built from 16 residues. As DNA, the CDR3 is TGTGCCAGCAGCTTATCCGGGACAGAGAATTACAATGAGCAGTTCTTC. Its protein product is CASSLSGTENYNEQFF.

The sample holds many counts of this clone. The chain employs TRBV29-1 and TRBJ2-2, with a weak D call TRBD1 (6 bases). The CDR3 totals 13 residues. Germline V gene sequence: CDR1 SQVTM, CDR2 ANQGSEA. Deletions cut 5 bases from V and 2 bases from J, with 9 bases between. The CDR3 nucleotides read TGCAGCGTTTACAGGGTTAACACCGGGGAGCTGTTTTTT. Encoded protein: CSVYRVNTGELFF.